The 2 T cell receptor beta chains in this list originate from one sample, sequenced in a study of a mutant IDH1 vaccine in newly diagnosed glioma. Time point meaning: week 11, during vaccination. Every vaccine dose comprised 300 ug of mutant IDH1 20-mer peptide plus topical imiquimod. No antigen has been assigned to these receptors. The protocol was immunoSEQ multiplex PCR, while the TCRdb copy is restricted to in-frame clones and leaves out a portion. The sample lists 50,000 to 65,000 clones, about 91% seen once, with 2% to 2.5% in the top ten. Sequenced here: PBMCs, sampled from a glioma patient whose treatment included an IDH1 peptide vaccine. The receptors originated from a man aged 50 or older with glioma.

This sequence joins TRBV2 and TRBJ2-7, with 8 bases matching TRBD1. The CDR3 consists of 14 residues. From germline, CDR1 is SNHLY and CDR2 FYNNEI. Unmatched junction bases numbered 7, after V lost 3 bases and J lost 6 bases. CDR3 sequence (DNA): TGTGCCAGCAGTGACCGGACAGGGATCCGCGAGCAGTACTTC. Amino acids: CASSDRTGIREQYF.

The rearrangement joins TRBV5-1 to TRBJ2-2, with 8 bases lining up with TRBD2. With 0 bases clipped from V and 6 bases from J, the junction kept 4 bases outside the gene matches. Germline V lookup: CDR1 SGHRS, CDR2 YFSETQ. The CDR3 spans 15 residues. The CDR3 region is CASSLESGGAGELFF. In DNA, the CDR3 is TGCGCCAGCAGCTTGGAGAGCGGGGGAGCCGGGGAGCTGTTTTTT.